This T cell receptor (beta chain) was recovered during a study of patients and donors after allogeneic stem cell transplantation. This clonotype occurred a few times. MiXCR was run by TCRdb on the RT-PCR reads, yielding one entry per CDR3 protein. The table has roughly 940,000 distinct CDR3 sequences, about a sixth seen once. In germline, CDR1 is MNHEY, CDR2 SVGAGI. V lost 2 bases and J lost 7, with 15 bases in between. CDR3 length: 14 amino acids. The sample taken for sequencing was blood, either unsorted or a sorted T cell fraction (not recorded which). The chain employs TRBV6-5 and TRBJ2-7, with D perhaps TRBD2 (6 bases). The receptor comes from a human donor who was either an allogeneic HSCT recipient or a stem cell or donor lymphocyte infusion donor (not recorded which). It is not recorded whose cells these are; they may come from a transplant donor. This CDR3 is CASSYGGNTGEQYF. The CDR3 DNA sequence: TGTGCCAGCAGTTACGGGGGGAACACGGGGGAGCAGTACTTC.